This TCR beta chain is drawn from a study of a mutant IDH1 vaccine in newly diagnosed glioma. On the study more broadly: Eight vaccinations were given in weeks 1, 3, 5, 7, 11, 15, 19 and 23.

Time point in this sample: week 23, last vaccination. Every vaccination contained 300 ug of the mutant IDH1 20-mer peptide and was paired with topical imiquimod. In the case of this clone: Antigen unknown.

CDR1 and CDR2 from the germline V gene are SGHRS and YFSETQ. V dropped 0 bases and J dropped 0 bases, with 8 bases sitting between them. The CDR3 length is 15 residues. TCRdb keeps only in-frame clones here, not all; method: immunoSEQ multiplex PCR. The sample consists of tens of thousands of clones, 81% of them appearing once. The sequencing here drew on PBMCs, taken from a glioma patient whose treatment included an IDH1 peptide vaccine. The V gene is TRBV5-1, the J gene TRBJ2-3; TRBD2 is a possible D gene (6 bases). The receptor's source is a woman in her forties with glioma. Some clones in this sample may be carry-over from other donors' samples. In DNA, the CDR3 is TGCGCCAGCAGCTTGGTGGCGGGGAGCACAGATACGCAGTATTTT. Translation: CASSLVAGSTDTQYF.